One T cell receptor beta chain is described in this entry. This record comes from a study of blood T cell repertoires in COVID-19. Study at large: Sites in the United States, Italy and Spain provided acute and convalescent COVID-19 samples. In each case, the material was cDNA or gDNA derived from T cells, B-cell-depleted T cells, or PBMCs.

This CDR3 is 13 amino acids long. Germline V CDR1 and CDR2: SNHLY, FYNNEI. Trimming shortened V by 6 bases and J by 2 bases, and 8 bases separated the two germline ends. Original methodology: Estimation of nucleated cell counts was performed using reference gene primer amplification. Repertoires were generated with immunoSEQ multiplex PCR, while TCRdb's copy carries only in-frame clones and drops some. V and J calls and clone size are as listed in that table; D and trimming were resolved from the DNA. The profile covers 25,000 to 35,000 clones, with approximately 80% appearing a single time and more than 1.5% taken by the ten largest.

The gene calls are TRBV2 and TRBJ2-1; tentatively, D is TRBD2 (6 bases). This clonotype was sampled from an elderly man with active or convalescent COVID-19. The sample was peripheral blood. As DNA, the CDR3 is TGTGCCAGCAGACTAGCCGCCTACAATGAGCAGTTCTTC. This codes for CASRLAAYNEQFF.